A single sample is the source of the 13 T cell receptor beta chains below, sequenced in a study of cytomegalovirus exposure and HLA in healthy donors. Data came from immunoSEQ multiplex PCR; TCRdb stores just in-frame clones and leaves some out. The sample records 95,000 to 120,000 clones, roughly 88% being singletons. Material for sequencing was PBMCs. The receptors stem from a woman between 18 and 29 years old in good health and CMV-seronegative.

This chain uses TRBV10-3 with TRBJ2-1; tentative D call: TRBD1 (6 bases). CDR1 is ENHRY and CDR2 is SYGVKD in the germline V gene. The V and J ends lost 1 base and 3 bases respectively, with 13 bases between them. The CDR3 has 16 amino acids. The chain's CDR3 is CAISEFGQGNYNEQFF. DNA of the CDR3: TGTGCCATCAGTGAGTTCGGGCAGGGGAACTACAATGAGCAGTTCTTC.

This clone is a singleton in its sample. The genes are TRBV5-1 and TRBJ2-1; TRBD1 agrees at 10 bases. Germline values: CDR1 SGHRS, CDR2 YFSETQ. The length of the CDR3 is 16 residues. After removal of 3 bases from V and 4 bases from J, the junction contained 7 bases not matched to a gene. DNA for the CDR3: TGCGCCAGCAGCTGGGGGGACAGGGGTGTTTACAATGAGCAGTTCTTC. Translating it yields CASSWGDRGVYNEQFF.

The chain is built from TRBV7-8 and TRBJ1-2; 8 bases match TRBD1. The CDR3 consists of 14 residues. V lost 0 bases, J lost 10 bases, and 7 bases stayed unmatched. The germline V gene has CDR1 SGHVS and CDR2 FQNEAQ. The CDR3 protein is CASSLARAGGLYTF. The DNA of the CDR3 is TGTGCCAGCAGCTTAGCGCGGGCAGGGGGCCTCTACACCTTC.

The V call is TRBV7-8, the J call TRBJ2-7; 7 bases align to TRBD1. Germline values: CDR1 SGHVS, CDR2 FQNEAQ. The trim removed 1 base at V and 2 bases at J, leaving 14 bases unmatched. The CDR3 loop spans 18 amino acids. As DNA, the CDR3 is TGTGCCAGCAGCTTAGTCAACTCTCCAGGGGGTCATCCCTACGAGCAGTACTTC. Amino acid sequence: CASSLVNSPGGHPYEQYF.

The chain couples TRBV9 to TRBJ1-2; no firm D call. Trimming removed 0 bases from V and 8 bases from J, with 11 bases in between. Germline CDR1 reads SGDLS; CDR2 reads YYNGEE. The length of the CDR3 is 13 residues. DNA for the CDR3: TGTGCCAGCAGCGTAGAAGATGGTAGCGGCTACACCTTC. It encodes CASSVEDGSGYTF.

This clone was counted between two and nine times. The chain combines TRBV28 with TRBJ1-5; possibly TRBD1 for D (6 bases). Looked up from germline, CDR1 is MDHEN and CDR2 is SYDVKM. The CDR3 spans 13 residues. The ends were cut back, 5 bases at V and 5 bases at J, with 10 bases in the middle. CDR3 sequence: CASSGGFHQPQHF. CDR3 in DNA: TGTGCCAGCAGTGGGGGCTTTCATCAGCCCCAGCATTTT.

The chain couples TRBV9 to TRBJ2-3; TRBD1 agrees at 7 bases. Germline V gives CDR1 SGDLS, CDR2 YYNGEE. V trimming: 4 bases; J trimming: 2 bases; junction bases outside the gene matches: 13. The CDR3 spans 17 residues. CDR3 nucleotides: TGTGCCAGCAGCTCCGGACAGGTAGATACCCCCACAGATACGCAGTATTTT. Encoded protein: CASSSGQVDTPTDTQYF.

This clone was recorded only once. The chain combines TRBV6-5 with TRBJ2-5; D perhaps matches TRBD2 (6 bases). Trimming removed 6 bases at V and 2 bases at J, with 16 bases between. Germline CDR1 is MNHEY and CDR2 is SVGAGI. The CDR3 sequence is 15 residues long. In DNA form, the CDR3 reads TGTGCCAGCAGGCCTGGACTATTTACTCAAGAGACCCAGTACTTC. Protein product: CASRPGLFTQETQYF.

The CDR3: CASSLRTGPLSRGYTF. DNA of the CDR3: TGTGCCAGCAGCCTTCGGACAGGCCCCCTCTCCCGAGGCTACACCTTC. The chain employs TRBV5-6 and TRBJ1-2; TRBD1 matches 7 bases. The J segment lost 8 bases and the V segment lost 4 bases, leaving 17 bases of the junction unmatched. The CDR3 loop spans 16 amino acids. Germline V gives CDR1 SGHDT, CDR2 YYEEEE.

This clone was seen a few times. The chain combines TRBV7-9 with TRBJ2-7; weak D call: TRBD2 (6 bases). Per the germline V gene, CDR1 is SEHNR and CDR2 is FQNEAQ (reference sequence). V was cut by 5 bases and J by 3 bases, with 20 bases left in between. The CDR3 is made up of 16 amino acids. CDR3 sequence (DNA): TGTGCCAGCAGCCCATTTCGAGGGACTGATAACTACGAGCAGTACTTC. This gives the protein CASSPFRGTDNYEQYF.

The rearrangement uses TRBV6-6 and TRBJ1-4; D not resolved. From germline, CDR1 is MNHNY and CDR2 SVGAGI (reference sequence). This CDR3 is built from 15 residues. The V end lost 0 bases, the J end lost 5 bases, and 10 bases lay between the germline ends. The CDR3 protein is CASSYSTELNEKLFF. The CDR3 coding sequence is TGTGCCAGCAGTTACTCGACGGAGCTCAATGAAAAACTGTTTTTT.

The V and J genes are TRBV5-1 and TRBJ2-7; 8 bases map to TRBD1. The V and J ends lost 6 bases and 5 bases, in that order; junction bases with no gene match: 10. CDR3 length equals 14 residues. Germline V lookup: CDR1 SGHRS, CDR2 YFSETQ. The CDR3: CASNPDRVVHEQYF. The CDR3 coding sequence is TGCGCCAGCAACCCGGACAGGGTGGTCCACGAGCAGTACTTC.

This sequence joins TRBV5-1 and TRBJ1-2; 7 bases align to TRBD1. Looked up from germline, CDR1 is SGHRS and CDR2 is YFSETQ. The V segment lost 0 bases and the J segment 8 bases; nucleotides outside the gene matches: 10. The CDR3 totals 15 residues. For the CDR3, the DNA is TGCGCCAGCAGCTTGGCCTTAAGGGGGCAGGGAGGCTACACCTTC. Amino acids: CASSLALRGQGGYTF. The variable domain in full, completed from reference TRBV5-1 and TRBJ1-2, reads KAGVTQTPRYLIKTRGQQVTLSCSPISGHRSVSWYQQTPGQGLQFLFEYFSETQRNKGNFPGRFSGRQFSNSRSEMNVSTLELGDSALYLCASSLALRGQGGYTFGSGTRLTVV.